Listed here are 29 T cell receptor beta chains from one sample, sequenced in a study of spatial heterogeneity in lung cancer. TCRdb re-called the 5' RACE reads with MiXCR, one entry per CDR3 protein. This table holds some 100,000 distinct CDR3 sequences, approximately 12% found once. Noted time point: sample taken at primary tumor resection. From tumor, nontumor lung or frozen PBMC, whole RNA was taken unsorted for sequencing. Sequenced here: PBMCs, sampled at surgery. The receptors originated from a male donor with early-stage non-small cell lung cancer.

This chain links TRBV28 with TRBJ2-1; 7 bases are a match to TRBD2. Germline V gives CDR1 MDHEN, CDR2 SYDVKM. This CDR3 is built from 15 residues. Trimming removed 7 bases from V and 0 bases from J; junction bases left unmatched: 6. The chain's CDR3 is CASISAGSSYNEQFF. In DNA form, the CDR3 reads TGTGCCAGCATCTCAGCGGGGAGCTCCTACAATGAGCAGTTCTTC.

In its sample, this clonotype was seen a few times. J is TRBJ1-6 and V is TRBV28; TRBD1 might be the D (5 bases). V was shortened by 5 bases and J by 1 base, with 18 bases between the two germline ends. This CDR3 is built from 18 residues. Germline CDR1 is MDHEN and CDR2 is SYDVKM. The CDR3 nucleotides read TGTGCCAGCAGTCCCAGTGGGGCAGGGCTTTCCTATAATTCACCCCTCCACTTT. It encodes CASSPSGAGLSYNSPLHF.

The chain employs TRBV11-3 and TRBJ1-5; 9 bases match TRBD1. Germline V gene lookup returns CDR1 SGHNT and CDR2 YENEEA. The CDR3 runs to 18 residues. J lost 2 bases, V lost 1 base, and 9 bases had no gene match. The chain's CDR3 is CASSLGWTGDGGNQPQHF. The CDR3 nucleotides are TGTGCCAGCAGCTTAGGGTGGACAGGGGACGGTGGCAATCAGCCCCAGCATTTT.

Remarks on this clonotype: At one of its ends the junction is not consistent with the germline gene, which may arise from a read error. This chain links TRBV30 with TRBJ2-1, with TRBD1 matching over 11 bases. The CDR3 has 12 amino acids. In germline, CDR1 is GTSNPN, CDR2 SVGIG (reference sequence). The CDR3 sequence: CASDRGRSELFF. The CDR3 DNA reads TGTGCCTCGGACAGGGGGCGTTCTGAGCTGTTCTTC.

This rearrangement joins TRBV11-2 to TRBJ1-1; D remains unclear. The CDR3 loop spans 13 amino acids. In germline, CDR1 is SGHAT, CDR2 FQNNGV. V dropped 8 bases and J dropped 2 bases, with 12 bases sitting between them. The CDR3 sequence: CASERTANTEAFF. CDR3 nucleotides: TGTGCCAGCGAACGTACAGCAAACACTGAAGCTTTCTTT.

The chain is built from TRBV20-1 and TRBJ2-4, with D possibly matching TRBD1 (6 bases). V dropped 4 bases and J dropped 8 bases, with 18 bases sitting between them. Looked up from germline, CDR1 is DFQATT and CDR2 is SNEGSKA (reference sequence). The CDR3 extends over 14 amino acids. CDR3 sequence reads: CSANLGHGKDIQYF. The CDR3 region has the DNA TGCAGTGCTAACCTGGGACACGGAAAGGACATTCAGTACTTC.

This clonotype was counted ten times or more. The gene calls are TRBV7-2 and TRBJ1-2, with D possibly matching TRBD1 (6 bases). Per the germline V gene, CDR1 is SGHTA and CDR2 is FQGNSA. Trimming removed 5 bases at V and 7 bases at J, with 17 bases between. The length of the CDR3 is 14 residues. The CDR3 bases are TGTGCCAGCAGCCAAACGGGCAGGGGTTCTGGCTACACCTTC. This translates into CASSQTGRGSGYTF.

The chain recombines TRBV20-1 with TRBJ2-2, with 9 bases that match TRBD2. Germline V lookup: CDR1 DFQATT, CDR2 SNEGSKA (reference sequence). The CDR3 runs to 15 residues. Written as DNA, the CDR3 is TGCAGCTATGCAGGGGCTAGCGGGATGTCGGGGGAGCTGTTTTTT. Protein sequence: CSYAGASGMSGELFF.

The chain employs TRBV21-1 and TRBJ1-5; no check of the table's D call, TRBD1, against the DNA was made. TRBV21-1 is tagged as a pseudogene. The CDR3 extends over 17 amino acids. The CDR3 DNA reads as TGTGCCAGCAGCAAAGTGCTGGACAGAAATAGCAATCAGCCCCAGCATTTT. It encodes CASSKVLDRNSNQPQHF.

The sample holds many counts of this clonotype. V is TRBV5-1 and J is TRBJ2-5, with TRBD1 identical over 9 bases. V lost 7 bases to trimming and J lost 4 bases; unmatched junction nucleotides: 2. Germline CDR1 and CDR2: SGHRS and YFSETQ. The CDR3 runs 12 residues. The CDR3 here is CASGQGSETQYF. CDR3 DNA sequence: TGCGCCAGCGGACAGGGGTCAGAGACCCAGTACTTC.

The V and J genes are TRBV2 and TRBJ1-2; tentatively, D is TRBD1 (5 bases). The CDR3 sequence is 15 residues long. CDR1 and CDR2 (germline): SNHLY, FYNNEI. With 5 bases removed from V and 2 bases from J, the gap between germline ends came to 15 bases. CDR3 nucleotide sequence: TGTGCCAGCAGTCAGCTAGGGACGGGGAACTATGGCTACACCTTC. Its protein is CASSQLGTGNYGYTF.

This clonotype was seen a few times. CDR3 nucleotides: TGTGCCAGCAGCGCGGGGCGAACTAATGAAAAACTGTTTTTT. Translating gives CASSAGRTNEKLFF. J is TRBJ1-4 and V is TRBV7-8; possibly TRBD1 for D (5 bases). Trimming removed 5 bases from V and 1 base from J, with 8 bases in between. The CDR3 sequence is 14 residues long. CDR1 SGHVS and CDR2 FQNEAQ come from the germline V gene.

This clonotype was seen a handful of times. The V and J genes are TRBV7-9 and TRBJ1-1; possible D gene TRBD1, 6 bases. The CDR3 has 14 residues. Trimming took 7 bases from V and 0 from J, leaving 12 bases between them. The germline V gene has CDR1 SEHNR and CDR2 FQNEAQ (reference sequence). CDR3 sequence: CASNSRTVNTEAFF. Written as DNA, the CDR3 is TGTGCCAGCAACTCCCGGACAGTGAACACTGAAGCTTTCTTT.

This clonotype was observed at least ten times. This chain links TRBV4-3 with TRBJ1-4; D uncertain. Germline-derived CDR1 and CDR2 are LGHNA and YSLEER. CDR3 length: 12 residues. V was clipped by 1 base and J by 8 bases, with 5 bases between them. CDR3 coding DNA: TGCGCCAGCAGCCAAGGAAACGAAAAACTGTTTTTT. Translation: CASSQGNEKLFF.

This sequence joins TRBV20-1 and TRBJ1-3; D is possibly TRBD1 (6 bases). The CDR3 loop spans 14 amino acids. The V gene lost 2 bases and the J gene lost 2 bases, with 10 bases spanning the gap. CDR1 and CDR2 from the germline V gene are DFQATT and SNEGSKA (reference sequence). In DNA form, the CDR3 reads TGCAGTGCTAGACGACAGGTCGCTGGAAACACCATATATTTT. It codes for CSARRQVAGNTIYF.

This rearrangement joins TRBV28 to TRBJ1-1, with D tentatively TRBD1 (6 bases). In germline, CDR1 is MDHEN, CDR2 SYDVKM. CDR3 length: 16 amino acids. V lost 1 base, J lost 3 bases, and 15 bases lay in between. This CDR3 is CASSLSSGRGDTEAFF. The CDR3 bases are TGTGCCAGCAGTTTATCTTCAGGGAGGGGGGACACTGAAGCTTTCTTT.

Many counts were recorded for this clonotype. The chain is built from TRBV2 and TRBJ2-5; unclear D gene. The V gene lost 5 bases and the J gene lost 2 bases, with 15 bases spanning the gap. The germline V gene has CDR1 SNHLY and CDR2 FYNNEI. The CDR3 consists of 15 residues. This CDR3 is CASSTPGIGQETQYF. Written as DNA, the CDR3 is TGTGCCAGCAGTACTCCGGGCATAGGACAAGAGACCCAGTACTTC.

CDR3 in DNA: TGTGCCAGCAGCTTACTTGGGGGGAACACAGATACGCAGTATTTT. Translated, it gives CASSLLGGNTDTQYF. V and J are TRBV7-8 and TRBJ2-3; weak D call: TRBD2 (6 bases). This CDR3 is 15 amino acids long. Germline CDR1 reads SGHVS; CDR2 reads FQNEAQ. V lost 2 bases and J lost 2, with 11 bases in between.

This clonotype was recorded many times. J is TRBJ2-4 and V is TRBV28, with D perhaps matching TRBD1 or TRBD2 (5 bases each). This CDR3 has 14 residues. The germline gives CDR1 MDHEN, CDR2 SYDVKM. V was shortened by 6 bases and J by 5 bases, with 14 bases between the two germline ends. In DNA, the CDR3 is TGTGCCAGCAGCAGGTCTCAGGGAGAAAACATTCAGTACTTC. Amino acids: CASSRSQGENIQYF. The variable domain in full, completed from reference TRBV28 and TRBJ2-4, reads DVKVTQSSRYLVKRTGEKVFLECVQDMDHENMFWYRQDPGLGLRLIYFSYDVKMKEKGDIPEGYSVSREKKERFSLILESASTNQTSMYLCASSRSQGENIQYFGAGTRLSVL.

The rearrangement links TRBV12-3 or TRBV12-4 to TRBJ2-2; D unclear. This CDR3 comprises 15 residues. Deletions cut 5 bases from V and 8 bases from J, with 18 bases between. CDR3 loop: CASSRQQRPGGELFF. CDR3 DNA: TGTGCCAGCAGTCGTCAACAGCGCCCTGGGGGGGAGCTGTTTTTT.

This clonotype was observed a handful of times. CDR3 sequence reads: CATPWTGPVTDTQYF. CDR3 DNA sequence: TGCGCCACCCCCTGGACGGGGCCGGTCACAGATACGCAGTATTTT. This sequence joins TRBV5-1 and TRBJ2-3; possibly TRBD1 or TRBD2 for D (5 bases each). Germline lookup yields CDR1 SGHRS and CDR2 YFSETQ. V lost 9 bases and J lost 2, with 19 bases in between. The CDR3 is 15 residues long.

V gene TRBV20-1 combines with J gene TRBJ2-1; 9 bases are shared with TRBD2. Germline-derived CDR1 and CDR2 are DFQATT and SNEGSKA (reference sequence). The CDR3 is 16 amino acids. With 5 bases clipped from V and 7 bases from J, the junction kept 15 bases outside the gene matches. CDR3 in DNA: TGCAGTGCTGGGGATTCTGGAGCGGGAGGTTATAATGAGCAGTTCTTC. Protein sequence: CSAGDSGAGGYNEQFF.

CDR3 region: CASSPPGQGDNSPLHF. CDR3 nucleotide sequence: TGTGCCAGCAGCCCACCAGGACAGGGGGATAATTCACCCCTCCACTTT. This sequence joins TRBV7-2 and TRBJ1-6; 10 bases map to TRBD1. Unmatched junction bases numbered 6, after V lost 5 bases and J lost 5 bases. This CDR3 has 16 residues. CDR1 and CDR2 from the germline V gene are SGHTA and FQGNSA.

V gene TRBV4-2 combines with J gene TRBJ2-1, with TRBD2 matching 8 bases. This CDR3 region has 14 residues. The V gene's germline CDR1 is LGHNA and CDR2 YNFKEQ. The V gene end was trimmed by 2 bases and the J gene end by 6 bases; junction bases not matched to a gene: 3. The CDR3 loop reads CASSQTRGGNEQFF. Written as DNA, the CDR3 is TGTGCCAGCAGCCAAACACGGGGGGGCAATGAGCAGTTCTTC.

This clonotype came up many times. The V call is TRBV5-1, the J call TRBJ1-2; TRBD1 might be the D (6 bases). Germline assignment: CDR1 SGHRS and CDR2 YFSETQ. V was pared by 4 bases and J by 4 bases, with 11 bases between. CDR3 length: 13 amino acids. CDR3 coding DNA: TGCGCCAGCAGCCCAGGACAGAGCTATGGCTACACCTTC. Its translation: CASSPGQSYGYTF.

This clonotype has a count of ten or more. V is TRBV7-2 and J is TRBJ2-1; D not resolved. Germline V gene lookup returns CDR1 SGHTA and CDR2 FQGNSA. Trimming pared 0 bases from V and 5 bases from J, leaving 5 bases between. The length of the CDR3 is 13 residues. The CDR3 spells CASSLALDNEQFF. In DNA, the CDR3 is TGTGCCAGCAGCTTAGCGCTGGACAATGAGCAGTTCTTC. The whole variable domain, filled in from reference TRBV7-2 and TRBJ2-1, reads GAGVSQSPSNKVTEKGKDVELRCDPISGHTALYWYRQSLGQGLEFLIYFQGNSAPDKSGLPSDRFSAERTGGSVSTLTIQRTQQEDSAVYLCASSLALDNEQFFGPGTRLTVL.

This clonotype was picked up a small number of times. The CDR3 region has the DNA TGTGCCAGCAGTGCAACCCAGGGGGTCGTCGCTGAAGCTTTCTTT. It yields the protein CASSATQGVVAEAFF. The chain combines TRBV25-1 with TRBJ1-1; 7 bases line up with TRBD1. After removal of 4 bases from V and 6 bases from J, the junction contained 11 bases not matched to a gene. Per the germline V gene, CDR1 is MGHDK and CDR2 is SYGVNS. The CDR3 totals 15 residues.

This clonotype showed up just a few times. The DNA for the CDR3 is TGTGCCAGCAGCTTAGGAGGGTCGTCCGGTGAAAAACTGTTTTTT. This sequence encodes CASSLGGSSGEKLFF. The chain joins TRBV7-6 to TRBJ1-4; D unresolved. CDR1 is SGHVS, CDR2 FNYEAQ, per germline. Trimming removed 1 base from V and 7 bases from J, with 13 bases in between. The CDR3 has 15 amino acids. The full variable domain, its missing parts supplied by reference TRBV7-6 and TRBJ1-4, is GAGVSQSPRYKVTKRGQDVALRCDPISGHVSLYWYRQALGQGPEFLTYFNYEAQQDKSGLPNDRFSAERPEGSISTLTIQRTEQRDSAMYRCASSLGGSSGEKLFFGSGTQLSVL.

The chain joins TRBV12-3 or TRBV12-4 to TRBJ1-4; D unclear. Trimming removed 6 bases at V and 5 bases at J, with 16 bases between. This CDR3 region has 15 residues. CDR3 nucleotide sequence: TGTGCCAGCAGCACCACGCCGGCCCTCAATGAAAAACTGTTTTTT. Translation: CASSTTPALNEKLFF.